Following are 21 T cell receptor beta chains from one sample sequenced in a study of graft-versus-host responses after intestinal transplantation. The time point: postoperative day 105 after intestinal transplantation (dayNNNN = postoperative day). The repertoire was sequenced with immunoSEQ multiplex PCR; TCRdb's copy has only in-frame clones and lacks some. The repertoire holds approximately 10,000 clones, with approximately 90% as singletons. The sample consisted of PBMCs, taken 105 days after intestinal transplantation. The origin of the receptors is a human patient who received an intestinal transplant, so some T cells may come from the graft donor.

This chain uses TRBV19 with TRBJ1-6; D may be TRBD1 (6 bases). CDR3 length: 15 residues. Germline loops: CDR1 LNHDA, CDR2 SQIVND (reference sequence). The V and J ends lost 5 bases and 11 bases respectively, with 19 bases between them. In nucleotides, the CDR3 is TGTGCCAGTAGTGCCAACACAGGGACCGGTGCACCCCTCCACTTT. It specifies CASSANTGTGAPLHF.

The V gene is TRBV13, the J gene TRBJ1-5, with D possibly being TRBD1 (5 bases). V was shortened by 3 bases and J by 5 bases, with 11 bases between the two germline ends. CDR1 is PRHDT, CDR2 FYEKMQ, per germline (reference sequence). This CDR3 has 14 residues. This CDR3 is CASSLQGSDQPQHF. CDR3 in DNA: TGTGCCAGCAGCTTGCAGGGCAGTGATCAGCCCCAGCATTTT.

This clone was counted once. The chain is built from TRBV6-5 and TRBJ2-3; the match to TRBD2 covers 10 bases. J gave up 8 bases and V 6 bases, and 11 bases lay outside the gene matches. CDR3 size: 15 residues. The V gene's germline CDR1 is MNHEY and CDR2 SVGAGI. CDR3 sequence reads: CASRETSGLGFTQYF. The CDR3 bases are TGTGCCAGCAGGGAGACTAGCGGGCTTGGCTTTACGCAGTATTTT.

J is TRBJ2-3 and V is TRBV6-5, with TRBD2 as a possible D gene (5 bases). CDR1 is MNHEY, CDR2 SVGAGI, per germline. Trimming took 8 bases from V and 7 from J, leaving 13 bases between them. The CDR3 covers 12 residues. The CDR3 loop reads CASGLAGNTQYF. CDR3 DNA sequence: TGTGCCAGCGGGCTAGCCGGTAATACGCAGTATTTT.

V is TRBV19 and J is TRBJ2-1, with 7 positions matching TRBD2. This CDR3 comprises 15 residues. The germline V gene encodes CDR1 LNHDA and CDR2 SQIVND (reference sequence). V lost 1 base to trimming and J lost 4 bases; unmatched junction nucleotides: 4. CDR3 in DNA: TGTGCCAGTAGTATAGGGCTAGCGGTTTACAATGAGCAGTTCTTC. It yields the protein CASSIGLAVYNEQFF.

V and J are TRBV5-1 and TRBJ2-1; D might be TRBD1 or TRBD2, each matching 5 bases. V lost 6 bases, J lost 1 base, and 14 bases lay in between. CDR1 SGHRS and CDR2 YFSETQ come from the germline V gene. The CDR3 totals 15 residues. CDR3: CASTGVRGSYNEQFF. Written as DNA, the CDR3 is TGCGCCAGCACCGGGGTAAGGGGTTCCTACAATGAGCAGTTCTTC.

In DNA, the CDR3 is TGCGCCAGCAGTCGAGAACAGGGCCACATGTTTACATTCCGGGTGGGAGAGACCCAGTACTTC. Translation: CASSREQGHMFTFRVGETQYF. The rearrangement links TRBV23-1 to TRBJ2-5, with D possibly being TRBD1 (6 bases). TRBV23-1 belongs to the ORF category, with a function that is uncertain. V lost 4 bases and J lost 4, with 34 bases in between. CDR3 length equals 21 residues.

J is TRBJ2-3 and V is TRBV21-1. TRBV21-1 is classified as a pseudogene. The CDR3 is made up of 12 amino acids. The CDR3 loop is CASSAFTDTQYF. For the CDR3, the DNA is TGTGCCAGCAGCGCCTTCACAGATACGCAGTATTTT.

This chain links TRBV11-2 with TRBJ2-7; 12 bases agree with TRBD2. The V and J ends lost 2 bases and 5 bases, in that order; junction bases with no gene match: 10. Germline CDR1 reads SGHAT; CDR2 reads FQNNGV. The CDR3 has 17 amino acids. The CDR3: CASSLLAGGGLGHEQYF. As DNA, the CDR3 is TGTGCCAGCAGCTTACTAGCGGGAGGGGGTTTAGGACACGAGCAGTACTTC.

The V and J genes are TRBV2 and TRBJ2-3, with TRBD2 matching over 9 bases. Germline lookup yields CDR1 SNHLY and CDR2 FYNNEI. V shed 5 bases, J shed 3 bases, and the junction held 3 bases outside the gene matches. The CDR3 runs 14 residues. Written as DNA, the CDR3 is TGTGCCAGCAGTCCGGGACTAGCAACAGATACGCAGTATTTT. Protein product: CASSPGLATDTQYF.

This rearrangement joins TRBV29-1 to TRBJ2-1; TRBD1 agrees at 10 bases. Germline CDR1 SQVTM, CDR2 ANQGSEA. The CDR3 spans 14 residues. The ends lost 6 bases at V and 5 bases at J; junction bases unmatched: 7. CDR3 amino acids: CSVAGTGAHNEQFF. CDR3 coding DNA: TGCAGCGTAGCCGGGACAGGGGCTCACAATGAGCAGTTCTTC.

The chain combines TRBV6-7 with TRBJ1-6; the D gene is possibly TRBD1 (6 bases). TRBV6-7 has ORF status, its function being uncertain. The V and J ends lost 1 base and 3 bases respectively, with 13 bases between them. The CDR3 has 17 amino acids. Here the CDR3 DNA reads TGTGCCAGCAGTTACTTCGTCCAGGGGATCTATAATTCACCCCTCCACTTT. Encoded protein: CASSYFVQGIYNSPLHF.

The J gene is TRBJ2-5, the V gene TRBV5-1; the D gene is possibly TRBD2 (6 bases). The V end lost 4 bases, the J end lost 6 bases, and 22 bases lay between the germline ends. Germline CDR1 and CDR2: SGHRS and YFSETQ. The CDR3 totals 16 residues. Here the CDR3 DNA reads TGCGCCAGCAGCACGATAGACCTAGCGAATGGGAAGACCCAGTACTTC. It specifies CASSTIDLANGKTQYF.

The chain recombines TRBV4-1 with TRBJ2-3; 12 bases map to TRBD2. The CDR3 totals 16 residues. V lost 4 bases to trimming and J lost 1 base; unmatched junction nucleotides: 3. Germline loops: CDR1 MGHRA, CDR2 YSYEKL. The CDR3 protein is CASSRRTSGGTDTQYF. The CDR3 nucleotides read TGCGCCAGCAGCCGCAGGACTAGCGGGGGCACAGATACGCAGTATTTT.

The chain joins TRBV4-1 to TRBJ1-6; D uncertain. Trimming stripped 1 base from V and 2 bases from J, with 21 bases between. Germline loops: CDR1 MGHRA, CDR2 YSYEKL. The CDR3 contains 20 residues. CDR3 in DNA: TGCGCCAGCAGCCAAGCTACTAGGGTCACGACCCTCACCTATAATTCACCCCTCCACTTT. Its protein product is CASSQATRVTTLTYNSPLHF.

This chain joins TRBV14 and TRBJ1-1, with D possibly being TRBD1 (6 bases). Germline V gives CDR1 SGHDN, CDR2 FVKESK. There are 13 residues in the CDR3. Trimming removed 4 bases from V and 2 bases from J, with 8 bases in between. CDR3 protein: CASSRQENTEAFF. The CDR3 coding sequence is TGTGCCAGCAGCCGACAGGAAAACACTGAAGCTTTCTTT.

This chain connects TRBV5-5 to TRBJ2-2; D gene uncertain. The CDR3 is 15 residues long. V lost 3 bases and J lost 0, with 9 bases in between. Germline CDR1 reads SGHKS; CDR2 reads YYEKEE (reference sequence). This CDR3 is CASSSMATNTGELFF. CDR3 sequence (DNA): TGTGCCAGCAGCTCTATGGCCACGAACACCGGGGAGCTGTTTTTT.

This chain connects TRBV29-1 to TRBJ1-1; 9 nucleotides line up with TRBD1. The CDR3 sequence is 14 residues long. Trimming cost V 3 bases and J 4 bases; bases outside gene matches: 6. Looked up from germline, CDR1 is SQVTM and CDR2 is ANQGSEA. CDR3: CSVDGTGLVTEAFF. The CDR3 nucleotides read TGCAGCGTTGACGGGACAGGGTTAGTCACTGAAGCTTTCTTT.

The chain uses TRBV7-2 and TRBJ2-3, with unresolved D. The CDR3 totals 15 residues. Germline V gene data show CDR1 as SGHTA and CDR2 as FQGNSA. V was trimmed by 1 base and J by 0 bases, leaving 8 bases between them. CDR3 loop: CASSLGPTSTDTQYF. The CDR3 nucleotides read TGTGCCAGCAGCTTAGGCCCGACTAGCACAGATACGCAGTATTTT.

This chain links TRBV9 with TRBJ2-7; D is perhaps TRBD2 (6 bases). This CDR3 contains 15 residues. Looked up from germline, CDR1 is SGDLS and CDR2 is YYNGEE. With 0 bases removed from V and 3 bases from J, the gap between germline ends came to 13 bases. CDR3 residues: CASSVAAGTRYEQYF. CDR3 DNA: TGTGCCAGCAGCGTAGCGGCCGGGACTCGCTACGAGCAGTACTTC.

The CDR3 reads CASSTRGPSDEQFF. The CDR3 DNA reads TGTGCCAGCAGCACCCGGGGGCCTAGCGATGAGCAGTTCTTC. V usage is TRBV13 and J usage is TRBJ2-1, with D perhaps TRBD1 or TRBD2 (6 bases each). The CDR3 loop spans 14 amino acids. Germline V gene data show CDR1 as PRHDT and CDR2 as FYEKMQ (reference sequence). Between the trimmed V and J ends, which lost 5 bases and 8 bases, there was a span of 16 bases.